The clone carrying this T cell receptor beta chain occurred many times. Its antigen is not known. This specimen belongs to a study of T-cell memory formation after mild COVID-19. Study-wide results and caveats: Pre-infection memory already had some responding clones, implying cross-reactive memory joined. Clones that contracted from day 15 to 85 had balanced CD4/CD8; later expanders were CD4+ biased.

Each CDR3 protein is one row after TCRdb ran MiXCR on the 5' RACE reads. The data show under 450,000 distinct CDR3 sequences, more than 20% seen once. CDR1 SGHAT and CDR2 FQNNGV come from the germline V gene. The CDR3 covers 15 residues. V was cut by 1 base and J by 8 bases, with 15 bases left in between. Material: PBMCs or a T cell subset sorted from them (not recorded which). The receptor was derived from an adult woman who had mild COVID-19 (a few samples of this study predate the infection). Cell type and time point are not known. This chain links TRBV11-2 with TRBJ2-1; D remains unclear. The CDR3 loop reads CASSLVSGFSDEQFF. As DNA, the CDR3 is TGTGCCAGCAGCTTAGTCTCTGGTTTTTCCGATGAGCAGTTCTTC.